One T cell receptor (beta chain) is described in this entry. CDR3 length: 16 residues. Trimming removed 4 bases from V and 2 bases from J; junction bases left unmatched: 10. The germline CDR1 and CDR2 sequences are SGHKS and YYEKEE (reference sequence). The data derive from a study of cytomegalovirus exposure and HLA in healthy donors. Researchers ran the PCR with 60 Vbeta and 13 Jbeta primers. Sequencing was performed with immunoSEQ multiplex PCR; in TCRdb, only in-frame clones are kept and a portion is missing. This listing includes more than 100,000 clones. This clonotype was obtained from a middle-aged woman in good health and CMV-seronegative. Material: PBMCs. The chain uses TRBV5-5 and TRBJ2-3, with 7 nucleotides matching TRBD2. CDR3 in amino acids: CASSRRAGVITDTQYF. The CDR3 coding sequence is TGTGCCAGCAGCCGGCGGGCGGGGGTGATCACAGATACGCAGTATTTT.